This TCR beta chain was documented in a study of T cell responses to AZD1222 COVID-19 vaccine. Turning to the study itself: Analysis merged second doses at about 4 or about 12 weeks. Notes on the study in general: Of spike-specific TCRs, nearly half reportedly target regions left unmutated in variants. Clonal diversity was possibly underestimated, and the donors were mostly white British, with more females. Repertoires were obtained solely post-peak T cell response.

Produced via immunoSEQ multiplex PCR; TCRdb's table is partial and in-frame only. This table has approximately 160,000 clones, 90% to 95% appearing once. The germline V gene has CDR1 LNHDA and CDR2 SQIVND (reference sequence). The V end lost 1 base, the J end lost 7 bases, and 10 bases lay between the germline ends. The CDR3 consists of 14 residues. This clone appeared once. Its antigen is not identified. This receptor was obtained from an adult in good health. This sequence joins TRBV19 and TRBJ1-4; D not certain. The specimen comprised peripheral blood, sampled on day 0 of AZD1222 vaccination. The CDR3 region has the DNA TGTGCCAGTAGTATAGGTGGAGGAGGTGAAAAACTGTTTTTT. Translating it yields CASSIGGGGEKLFF. Full variable domain (outside the CDR3, taken from reference TRBV19 and TRBJ1-4): DGGITQSPKYLFRKEGQNVTLSCEQNLNHDAMYWYRQDPGQGLRLIYYSQIVNDFQKGDIAEGYSVSREKKESFPLTVTSAQKNPTAFYLCASSIGGGGEKLFFGSGTQLSVL.